The 5 T cell receptor beta chains below come from one sample, sequenced in a study of T cells in Graves' hyperthyroidism and ophthalmopathy. Template material for amplifying TCR beta CDR3 regions consisted of RNA transcripts. The HTBI primer set was used in a first-round RT-PCR of the TCR CDR3. TCRdb itself ran the multiplex PCR reads through MiXCR, one entry per CDR3 protein. Found here are a few hundred thousand distinct CDR3 sequences, 15% of them singletons; the top ten hold 30% to 35%. The sample comprised blood. All receptors come from a woman in her 30s with Graves' hyperthyroidism.

This clonotype has ten or more counts. J is TRBJ2-1 and V is TRBV11-2; 8 bases fit TRBD2. The CDR3 totals 14 residues. The J segment lost 8 bases and the V segment lost 5 bases, leaving 8 bases of the junction unmatched. Germline lookup yields CDR1 SGHAT and CDR2 FQNNGV. The CDR3 sequence is CASSKGLGRDEQFF. CDR3 nucleotide sequence: TGTGCCAGCAGCAAGGGACTAGGAAGGGATGAGCAGTTCTTC.

As for this clonotype: A read error may be the cause here, since a much bigger clone is one base away. The chain carries TRBV7-9 and TRBJ2-7; D is undetermined. This CDR3 is built from 14 residues. Deletions cut 0 bases from V and 2 bases from J, with 8 bases between. Per the germline V gene, CDR1 is SEHNR and CDR2 is FQNEAQ (reference sequence). The CDR3 here is CASSLAVSPYEQYF. The CDR3 nucleotides are TGTGCCAGCAGCTTAGCGGTTAGCCCCTACGAGCAGTACTTC.

The chain is built from TRBV15 and TRBJ2-5, with 11 positions matching TRBD2. The CDR3 is 15 amino acids. V trimming: 2 bases; J trimming: 4 bases; junction bases outside the gene matches: 3. CDR1 is LNHNV and CDR2 is YYDKDF in the germline V gene (reference sequence). CDR3 sequence: CATSRRLAGGETQYF. CDR3 nucleotide sequence: TGTGCCACCAGCAGAAGGCTAGCGGGAGGAGAGACCCAGTACTTC.

This clonotype has more than one count but fewer than ten. The chain combines TRBV28 with TRBJ1-5; D ambiguous. The CDR3 loop spans 14 amino acids. Deletions cut 4 bases from V and 13 bases from J, with 20 bases between. Looked up from germline, CDR1 is MDHEN and CDR2 is SYDVKM. CDR3 in DNA: TGTGCCAGCAGTTCAGTTAATCTAGCTCGGAATCAGCATTTT. It codes for CASSSVNLARNQHF.

V usage is TRBV6-5 and J usage is TRBJ2-3, with a possible D match to TRBD1 (6 bases). This CDR3 has 15 amino acids. Trimming cost V 2 bases and J 0 bases, with 9 bases left between them. Germline CDR1 reads MNHEY; CDR2 reads SVGAGI. The CDR3 sequence is CASSYGTYSTDTQYF. CDR3 bases: TGTGCCAGCAGTTACGGGACATATAGCACAGATACGCAGTATTTT.